This paragraph reports one T cell receptor beta chain. No antigen is known for it. Reverse transcribing all isolated RNA meant expressed TCRB transcripts were sequenced. Produced via immunoSEQ multiplex PCR; TCRdb's table is partial and in-frame only. The top ten hold 0.017% of the sample, which has approximately 250,000 clones, approximately 10% seen once. Per germline, CDR1 MDHEN and CDR2 SYDVKM. The CDR3 consists of 14 residues. The V end lost 2 bases, the J end lost 0 bases, and 7 bases lay between the germline ends. The record originates from a study of beta chain features in type 1 diabetes. Study-wide background: Cell yields, age and gender were similar between patients and healthy donors. Findings and limits, study-wide: TCRB repertoires of naive, central memory and Treg cells appeared more similar among patients than among healthy donors. People with Type 1 diabetes carried modestly yet significantly shorter TCRB CDR3s in all four CD4+ subsets.

The source material was naive CD4+ T cells from blood. This chain links TRBV28 with TRBJ1-1; no clear D. The sequence derives from a young man with type 1 diabetes. The CDR3 DNA is TGTGCCAGCAGTTTACGCCAGTTGAACACTGAAGCTTTCTTT. It codes for CASSLRQLNTEAFF.